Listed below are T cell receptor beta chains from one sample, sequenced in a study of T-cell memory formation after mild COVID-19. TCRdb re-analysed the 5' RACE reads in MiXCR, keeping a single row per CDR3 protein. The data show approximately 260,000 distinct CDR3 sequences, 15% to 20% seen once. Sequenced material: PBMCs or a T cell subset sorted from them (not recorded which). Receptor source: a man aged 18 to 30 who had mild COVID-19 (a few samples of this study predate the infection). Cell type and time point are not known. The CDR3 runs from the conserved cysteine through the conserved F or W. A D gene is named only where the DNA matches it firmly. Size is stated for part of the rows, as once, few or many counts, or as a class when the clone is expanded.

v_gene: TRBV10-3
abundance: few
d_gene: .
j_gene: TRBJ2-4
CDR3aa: CAISELGTIQYF
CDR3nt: TGTGCCATCAGTGAGTTAGGGACCATTCAGTACTTC

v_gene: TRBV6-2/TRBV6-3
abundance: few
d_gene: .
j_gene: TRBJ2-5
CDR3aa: CASSSTWQTQYF
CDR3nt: TGTGCCAGCAGTTCAACTTGGCAGACCCAGTACTTC

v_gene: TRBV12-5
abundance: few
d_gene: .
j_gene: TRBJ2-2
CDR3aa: CASGPTTIGELFF
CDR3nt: TGTGCTAGTGGTCCTACCACTATCGGGGAGCTGTTTTTT

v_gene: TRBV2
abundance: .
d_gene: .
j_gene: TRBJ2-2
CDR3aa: CASSEARLKNTGELFF
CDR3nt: TGTGCCAGCAGTGAAGCGCGCCTCAAGAACACCGGGGAGCTGTTTTTT

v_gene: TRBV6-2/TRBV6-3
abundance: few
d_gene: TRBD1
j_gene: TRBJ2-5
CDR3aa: CASSYFDRGLETQYF
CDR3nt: TGTGCCAGCAGTTACTTCGACAGGGGGCTCGAGACCCAGTACTTC

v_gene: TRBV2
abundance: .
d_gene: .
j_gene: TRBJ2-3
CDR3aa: CASSGRAGNTDTQYF
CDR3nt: TGTGCCAGCTCAGGGCGGGCGGGAAACACAGATACGCAGTATTTT

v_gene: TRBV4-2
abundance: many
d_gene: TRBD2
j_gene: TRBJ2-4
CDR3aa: CASSQDLHSGGESIQYF
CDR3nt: TGTGCCAGCAGCCAGGACCTACATAGCGGGGGAGAAAGCATTCAGTACTTC

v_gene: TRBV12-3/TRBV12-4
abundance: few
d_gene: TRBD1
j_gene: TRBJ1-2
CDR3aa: CATGQVARNYGYTF
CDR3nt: TGTGCCACCGGACAGGTTGCACGGAACTATGGCTACACCTTC

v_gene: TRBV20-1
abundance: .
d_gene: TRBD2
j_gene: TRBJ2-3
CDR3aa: CSASPSGGAPDTQYF
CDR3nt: TGCAGTGCTAGTCCATCCGGGGGGGCCCCAGATACGCAGTATTTT

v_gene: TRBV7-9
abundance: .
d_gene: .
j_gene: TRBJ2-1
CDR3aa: CASSPAGQSSNDEQFF
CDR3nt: TGTGCCAGCAGCCCTGCGGGACAGTCCTCGAACGATGAGCAGTTCTTC

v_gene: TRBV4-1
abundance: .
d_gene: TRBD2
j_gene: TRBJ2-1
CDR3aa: CASSPIVGGRLEQFF
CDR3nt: TGCGCCAGCAGCCCAATAGTGGGAGGGCGGCTTGAGCAGTTCTTC

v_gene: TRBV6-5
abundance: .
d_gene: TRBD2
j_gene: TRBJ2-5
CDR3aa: CASSLGGGQFGETQYF
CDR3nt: TGTGCCAGCAGTTTGGGCGGGGGGCAATTCGGGGAGACCCAGTACTTC

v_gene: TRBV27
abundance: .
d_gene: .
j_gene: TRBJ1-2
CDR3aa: CASSLGRGPFGYTF
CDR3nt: TGTGCCAGCAGTCTGGGACGGGGGCCGTTTGGCTACACCTTC

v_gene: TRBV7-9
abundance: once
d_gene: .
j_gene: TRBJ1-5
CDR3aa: CASSTAGGNQPQHF
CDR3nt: TGTGCCAGCAGCACCGCGGGCGGCAATCAGCCCCAGCATTTT

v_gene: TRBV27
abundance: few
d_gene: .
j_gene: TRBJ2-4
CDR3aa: CASSLSKNGRNIQYF
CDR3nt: TGTGCCAGCAGTTTATCGAAAAACGGCAGAAACATTCAGTACTTC

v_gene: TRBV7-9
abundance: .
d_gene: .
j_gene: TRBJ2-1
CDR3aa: CASSRGAIRDNYNEQFF
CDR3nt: TGTGCCAGCAGCCGAGGAGCAATCCGGGACAACTACAATGAGCAGTTCTTC

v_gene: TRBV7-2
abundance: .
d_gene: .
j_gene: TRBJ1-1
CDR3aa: CASRGPGTNTEAFF
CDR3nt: TGTGCCAGCAGGGGCCCAGGAACGAACACTGAAGCTTTCTTT

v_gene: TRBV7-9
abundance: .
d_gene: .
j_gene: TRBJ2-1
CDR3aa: CASSPQGTLSYNEQFF
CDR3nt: TGTGCCAGCAGCCCCCAGGGGACTCTCTCCTACAATGAGCAGTTCTTC

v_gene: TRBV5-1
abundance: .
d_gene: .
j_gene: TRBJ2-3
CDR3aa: CASSQPNLTPGTDTQYF
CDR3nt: TGCGCCAGCAGCCAACCGAATCTGACTCCGGGGACAGATACGCAGTATTTT

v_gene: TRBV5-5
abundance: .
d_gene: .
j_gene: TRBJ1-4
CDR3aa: CASSLADGSSCAF
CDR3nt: TGTGCCAGCAGCTTGGCCGATGGCAGCTCTTGTGCTTTT

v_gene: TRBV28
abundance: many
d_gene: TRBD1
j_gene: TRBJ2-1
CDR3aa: CASSLGQGNEQFF
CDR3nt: TGTGCCAGCAGTCTGGGACAGGGGAATGAGCAGTTCTTC

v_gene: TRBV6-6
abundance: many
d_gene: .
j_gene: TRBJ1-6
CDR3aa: CASSSGANSPLHF
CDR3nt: TGTGCCAGCAGTTCAGGGGCAAATTCACCCCTCCACTTT

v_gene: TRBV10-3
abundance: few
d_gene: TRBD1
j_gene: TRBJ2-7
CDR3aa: CAINNGGTGEDEQYF
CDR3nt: TGTGCCATCAATAATGGCGGGACAGGGGAGGACGAGCAGTACTTC

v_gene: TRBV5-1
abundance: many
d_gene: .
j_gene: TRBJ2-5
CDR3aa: CASSQTGRTEETQYF
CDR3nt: TGCGCCAGCAGCCAGACGGGACGGACGGAAGAGACCCAGTACTTC

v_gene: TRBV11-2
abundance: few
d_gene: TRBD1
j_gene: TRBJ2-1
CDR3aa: CASSPEGQGYNEQFF
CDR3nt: TGTGCCAGCAGCCCGGAAGGACAGGGTTACAATGAGCAGTTCTTC

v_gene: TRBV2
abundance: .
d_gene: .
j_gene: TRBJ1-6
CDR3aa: CASMGRGSPLHF
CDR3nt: TGTGCCAGCATGGGGAGAGGGTCACCCCTCCACTTT

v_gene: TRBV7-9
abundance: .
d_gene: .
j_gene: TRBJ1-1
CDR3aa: CASIPPGVRRVNTEAFF
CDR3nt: TGTGCCAGCATACCACCCGGGGTGAGGAGGGTGAACACTGAAGCTTTCTTT